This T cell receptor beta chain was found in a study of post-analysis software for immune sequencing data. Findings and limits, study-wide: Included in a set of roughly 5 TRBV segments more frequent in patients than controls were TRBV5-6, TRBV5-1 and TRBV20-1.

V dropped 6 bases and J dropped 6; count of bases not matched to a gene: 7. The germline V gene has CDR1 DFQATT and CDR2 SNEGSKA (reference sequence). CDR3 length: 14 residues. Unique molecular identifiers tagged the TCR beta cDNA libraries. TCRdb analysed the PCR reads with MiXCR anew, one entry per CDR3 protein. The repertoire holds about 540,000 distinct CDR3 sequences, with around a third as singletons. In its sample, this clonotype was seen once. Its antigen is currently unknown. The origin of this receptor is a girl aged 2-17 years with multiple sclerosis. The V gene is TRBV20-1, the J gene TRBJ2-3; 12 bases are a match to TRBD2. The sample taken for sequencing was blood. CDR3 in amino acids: CSAVLAGGYDTQYF. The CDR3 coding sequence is TGCAGTGCGGTACTAGCGGGGGGTTATGATACGCAGTATTTT.